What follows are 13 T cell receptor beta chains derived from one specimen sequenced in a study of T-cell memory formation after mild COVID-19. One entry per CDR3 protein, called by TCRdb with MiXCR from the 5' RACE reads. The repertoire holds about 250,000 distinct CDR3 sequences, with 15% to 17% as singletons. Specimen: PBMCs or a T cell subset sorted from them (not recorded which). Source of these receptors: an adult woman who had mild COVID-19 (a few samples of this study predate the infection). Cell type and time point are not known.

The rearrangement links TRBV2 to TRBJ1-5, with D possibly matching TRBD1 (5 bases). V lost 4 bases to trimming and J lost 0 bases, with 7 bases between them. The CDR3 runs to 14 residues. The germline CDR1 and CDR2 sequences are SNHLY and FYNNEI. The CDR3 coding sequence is TGTGCCAGCAGTGGGGACCTTAGCAATCAGCCCCAGCATTTT. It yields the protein CASSGDLSNQPQHF.

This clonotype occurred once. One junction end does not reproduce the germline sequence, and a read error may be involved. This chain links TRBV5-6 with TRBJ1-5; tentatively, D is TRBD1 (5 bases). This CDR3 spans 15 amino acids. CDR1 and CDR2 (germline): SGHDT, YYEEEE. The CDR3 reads CASSLRGARGQPPHF. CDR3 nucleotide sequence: TGTGCCAGCAGCTTGCGCGGGGCGCGGGGTCAGCCCCCGCATTTT.

CDR3 DNA sequence: TGTGCCAGCAGTGAAGGGCGGTCAAATACCTATGGCTACACCTTC. This sequence encodes CASSEGRSNTYGYTF. The J gene is TRBJ1-2, the V gene TRBV2; D is unresolved. Trimming pared 1 base from V and 4 bases from J, leaving 13 bases between. Germline V gene data show CDR1 as SNHLY and CDR2 as FYNNEI. The CDR3 covers 15 residues.

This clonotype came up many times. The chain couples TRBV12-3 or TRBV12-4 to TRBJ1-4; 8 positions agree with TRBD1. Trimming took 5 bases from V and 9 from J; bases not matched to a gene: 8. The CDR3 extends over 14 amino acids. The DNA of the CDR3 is TGTGCCAGCAGTCGGACAGGGTTAACGAAAAAACTGTTTTTT. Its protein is CASSRTGLTKKLFF.

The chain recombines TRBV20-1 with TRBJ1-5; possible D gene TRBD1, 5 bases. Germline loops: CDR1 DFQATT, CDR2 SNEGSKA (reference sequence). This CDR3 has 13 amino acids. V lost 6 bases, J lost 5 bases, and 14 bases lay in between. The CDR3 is CSAARGGDQPQHF. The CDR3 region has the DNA TGCAGTGCCGCGCGGGGGGGGGATCAGCCCCAGCATTTT.

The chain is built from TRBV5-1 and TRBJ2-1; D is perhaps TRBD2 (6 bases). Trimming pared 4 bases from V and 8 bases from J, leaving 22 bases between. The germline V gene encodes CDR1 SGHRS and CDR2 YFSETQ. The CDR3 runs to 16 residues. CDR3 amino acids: CASSPHAVTPGDEQFF. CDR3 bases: TGCGCCAGCAGCCCCCATGCAGTGACGCCGGGGGATGAGCAGTTCTTC.

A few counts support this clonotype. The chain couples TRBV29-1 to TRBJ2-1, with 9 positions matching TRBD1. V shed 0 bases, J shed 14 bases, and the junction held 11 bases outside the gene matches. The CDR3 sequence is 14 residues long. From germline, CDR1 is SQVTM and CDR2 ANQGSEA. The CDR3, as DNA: TGCAGCGTTGAAGACCCTACAGGGGGCAAGAGGGAGTTCTTC. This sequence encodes CSVEDPTGGKREFF.

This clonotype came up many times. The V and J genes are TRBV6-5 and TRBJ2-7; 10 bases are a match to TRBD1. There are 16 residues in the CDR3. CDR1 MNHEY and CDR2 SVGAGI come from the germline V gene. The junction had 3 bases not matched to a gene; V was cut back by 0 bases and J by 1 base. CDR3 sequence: CASSYSGDRGSYEQYF. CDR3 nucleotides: TGTGCCAGCAGTTACTCAGGGGACAGGGGTTCCTACGAGCAGTACTTC.

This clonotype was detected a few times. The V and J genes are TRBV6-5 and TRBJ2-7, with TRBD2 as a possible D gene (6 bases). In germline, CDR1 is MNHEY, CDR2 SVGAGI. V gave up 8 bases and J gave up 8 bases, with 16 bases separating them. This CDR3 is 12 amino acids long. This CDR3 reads CASSPGGAKQYF. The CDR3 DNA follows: TGTGCCAGCTCCCCAGGCGGGGCCAAGCAGTACTTC.

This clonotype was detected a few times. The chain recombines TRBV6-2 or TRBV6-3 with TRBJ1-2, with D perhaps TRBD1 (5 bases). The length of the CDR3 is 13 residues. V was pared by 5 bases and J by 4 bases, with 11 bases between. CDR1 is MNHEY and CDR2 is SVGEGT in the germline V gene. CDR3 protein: CASSPGTLYGYTF. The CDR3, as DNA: TGTGCCAGCAGTCCCGGGACCCTCTATGGCTACACCTTC.

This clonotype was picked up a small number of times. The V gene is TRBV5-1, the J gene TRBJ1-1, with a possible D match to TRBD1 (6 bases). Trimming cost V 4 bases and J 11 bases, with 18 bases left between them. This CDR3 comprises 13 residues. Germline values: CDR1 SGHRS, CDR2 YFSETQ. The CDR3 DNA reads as TGCGCCAGCAGCAAACTCCAGGACAGTGAGGCTTTCTTT. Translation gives CASSKLQDSEAFF.

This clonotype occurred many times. As DNA, the CDR3 is TGCAGTGCTCCCAACCGAGGACAGGGCACAGATACGCAGTATTTT. Protein sequence: CSAPNRGQGTDTQYF. The genes are TRBV20-1 and TRBJ2-3, with 7 nucleotides matching TRBD1. V was clipped by 5 bases and J by 1 base; unmatched bases: 9. This CDR3 has 15 amino acids. Per the germline V gene, CDR1 is DFQATT and CDR2 is SNEGSKA (reference sequence).

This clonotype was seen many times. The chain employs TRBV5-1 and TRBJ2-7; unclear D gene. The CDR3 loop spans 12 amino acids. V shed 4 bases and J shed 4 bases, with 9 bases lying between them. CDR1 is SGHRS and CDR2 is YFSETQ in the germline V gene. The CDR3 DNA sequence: TGCGCCAGCAGCGAAGACCGGTACGAGCAGTACTTC. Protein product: CASSEDRYEQYF.